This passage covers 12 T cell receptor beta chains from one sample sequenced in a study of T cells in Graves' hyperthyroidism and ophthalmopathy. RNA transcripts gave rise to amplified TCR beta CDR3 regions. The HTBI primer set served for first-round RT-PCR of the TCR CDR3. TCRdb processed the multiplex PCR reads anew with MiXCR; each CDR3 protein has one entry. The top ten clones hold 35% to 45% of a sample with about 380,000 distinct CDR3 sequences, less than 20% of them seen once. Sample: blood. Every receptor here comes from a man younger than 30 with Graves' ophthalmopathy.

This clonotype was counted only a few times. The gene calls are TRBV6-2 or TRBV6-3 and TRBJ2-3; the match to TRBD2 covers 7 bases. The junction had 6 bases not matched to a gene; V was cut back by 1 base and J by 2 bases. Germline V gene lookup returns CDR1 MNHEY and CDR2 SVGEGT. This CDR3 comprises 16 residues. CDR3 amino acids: CASSYYRGDHTDTQYF. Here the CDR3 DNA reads TGTGCCAGCAGTTACTATCGGGGGGATCACACAGATACGCAGTATTTT.

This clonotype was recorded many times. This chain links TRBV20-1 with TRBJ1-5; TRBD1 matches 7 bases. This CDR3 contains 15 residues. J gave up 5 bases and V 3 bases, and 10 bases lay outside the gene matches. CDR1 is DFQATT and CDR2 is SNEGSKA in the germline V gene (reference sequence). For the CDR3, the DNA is TGCAGTGCTAGGACTACAGGGGCCCTATATCAGCCCCAGCATTTT. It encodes CSARTTGALYQPQHF.

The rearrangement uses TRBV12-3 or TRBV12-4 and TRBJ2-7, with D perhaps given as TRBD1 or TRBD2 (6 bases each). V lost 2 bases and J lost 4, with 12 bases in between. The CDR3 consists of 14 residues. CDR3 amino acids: CASSLQGGKYEQYF. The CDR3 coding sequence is TGTGCCAGCAGTTTACAAGGGGGGAAGTACGAGCAGTACTTC.

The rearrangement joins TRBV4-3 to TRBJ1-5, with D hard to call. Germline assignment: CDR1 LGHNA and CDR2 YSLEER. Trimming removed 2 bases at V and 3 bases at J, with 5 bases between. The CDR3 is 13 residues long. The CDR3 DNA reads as TGCGCCAGCAGCCAATTCCTCAATCAGCCCCAGCATTTT. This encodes CASSQFLNQPQHF.

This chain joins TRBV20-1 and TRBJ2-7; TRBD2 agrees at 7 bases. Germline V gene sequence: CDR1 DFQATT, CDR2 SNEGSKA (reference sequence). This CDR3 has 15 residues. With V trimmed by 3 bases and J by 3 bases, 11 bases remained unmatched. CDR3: CSASPLSGVFYEQYF. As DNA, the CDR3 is TGCAGTGCTAGTCCCCTCAGCGGGGTTTTCTACGAGCAGTACTTC.

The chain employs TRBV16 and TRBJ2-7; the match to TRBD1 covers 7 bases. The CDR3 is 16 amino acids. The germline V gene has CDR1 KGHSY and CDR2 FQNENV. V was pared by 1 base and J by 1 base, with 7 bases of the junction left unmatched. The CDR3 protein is CASSQFYRGPSYEQYF. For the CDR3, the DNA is TGTGCCAGCAGCCAATTTTACAGGGGACCGTCCTACGAGCAGTACTTC.

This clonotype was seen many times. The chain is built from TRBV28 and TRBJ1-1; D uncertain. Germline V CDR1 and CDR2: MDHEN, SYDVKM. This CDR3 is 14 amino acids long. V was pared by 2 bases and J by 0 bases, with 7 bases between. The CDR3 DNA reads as TGTGCCAGCAGTTTAGCAGTGGTGAACACTGAAGCTTTCTTT. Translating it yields CASSLAVVNTEAFF.

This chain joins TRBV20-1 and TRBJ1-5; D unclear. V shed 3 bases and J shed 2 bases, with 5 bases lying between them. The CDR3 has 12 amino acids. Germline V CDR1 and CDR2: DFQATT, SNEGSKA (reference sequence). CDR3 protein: CSARPGNQPQHF. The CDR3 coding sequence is TGCAGTGCTAGGCCGGGCAATCAGCCCCAGCATTTT.

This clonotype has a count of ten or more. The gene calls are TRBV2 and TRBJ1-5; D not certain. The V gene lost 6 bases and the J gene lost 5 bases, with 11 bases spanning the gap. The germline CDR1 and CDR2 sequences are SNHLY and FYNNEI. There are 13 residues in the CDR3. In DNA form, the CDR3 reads TGTGCCAGCAGCTTGGATTCAGATCAGCCCCAGCATTTT. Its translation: CASSLDSDQPQHF.

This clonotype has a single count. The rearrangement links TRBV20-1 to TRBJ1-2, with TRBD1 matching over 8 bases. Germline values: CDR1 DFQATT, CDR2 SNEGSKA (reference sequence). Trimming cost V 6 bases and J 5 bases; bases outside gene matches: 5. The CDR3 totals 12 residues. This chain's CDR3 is CSAWDRSYGYTF. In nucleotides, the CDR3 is TGCAGTGCGTGGGACAGGTCATATGGCTACACCTTC.

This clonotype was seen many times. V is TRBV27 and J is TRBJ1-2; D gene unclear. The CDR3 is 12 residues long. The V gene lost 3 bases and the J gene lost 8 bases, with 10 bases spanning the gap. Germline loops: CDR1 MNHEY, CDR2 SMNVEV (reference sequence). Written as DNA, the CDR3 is TGTGCCAGCAGTTTGCCAGGCAGGGGCTACACCTTC. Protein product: CASSLPGRGYTF.

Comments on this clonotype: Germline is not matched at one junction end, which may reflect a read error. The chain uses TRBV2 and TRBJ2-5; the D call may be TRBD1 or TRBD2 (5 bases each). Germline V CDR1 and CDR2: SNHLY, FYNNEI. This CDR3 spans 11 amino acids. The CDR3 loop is CASSGTETQYF. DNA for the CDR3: TGCGCCAGCTCTGGGACGGAGACCCAGTACTTC.